Listed here are 16 T cell receptor beta chains from one sample, sequenced in a study of blood T cell repertoires in COVID-19. Sequencing was performed with immunoSEQ multiplex PCR; in TCRdb, only in-frame clones are kept and a portion is missing. In the table there are more than 80,000 clones, approximately 88% of which are singletons. Sequencing used peripheral blood. These receptor sequences come from an elderly woman with active or convalescent COVID-19.

This chain connects TRBV7-2 to TRBJ1-1, with D tentatively TRBD1 (5 bases). Germline V gives CDR1 SGHTA, CDR2 FQGNSA. V lost 5 bases and J lost 7, with 11 bases in between. This CDR3 is 12 amino acids long. The CDR3 DNA sequence: TGTGCCAGCAGCCCTGGACACCTTGAAGCTTTCTTT. Translating gives CASSPGHLEAFF. Combining the CDR3 with reference TRBV7-2 and TRBJ1-1 gives the whole variable domain GAGVSQSPSNKVTEKGKDVELRCDPISGHTALYWYRQSLGQGLEFLIYFQGNSAPDKSGLPSDRFSAERTGGSVSTLTIQRTQQEDSAVYLCASSPGHLEAFFGQGTRLTVV.

On this clone: An end of the junction does not agree with germline; a read error may underlie this. The chain is built from TRBV5-1 and TRBJ1-2, with D perhaps matching TRBD1 (5 bases). Germline loops: CDR1 SGHRS, CDR2 YFSETQ. This CDR3 is 16 amino acids long. DNA for the CDR3: TGCGCCCGCAGCCCGGGGGGGGAAGCGACAGCGGCGGGCTACACCTTC. The encoded protein is CARSPGGEATAAGYTF.

This chain connects TRBV5-1 to TRBJ2-3; a weak D match, TRBD2 (6 bases). This CDR3 region has 13 residues. The germline CDR1 and CDR2 sequences are SGHRS and YFSETQ. V shed 5 bases and J shed 3 bases, with 10 bases lying between them. The chain's CDR3 is CASSTRGTDTQYF. For the CDR3, the DNA is TGCGCCAGCAGTACCCGGGGGACAGATACGCAGTATTTT. Full variable domain (missing parts from reference TRBV5-1 and TRBJ2-3): KAGVTQTPRYLIKTRGQQVTLSCSPISGHRSVSWYQQTPGQGLQFLFEYFSETQRNKGNFPGRFSGRQFSNSRSEMNVSTLELGDSALYLCASSTRGTDTQYFGPGTRLTVL.

This chain joins TRBV5-4 and TRBJ2-4; D possibly corresponds to TRBD1 (5 bases). Germline V CDR1 and CDR2: SGHNT, YYREEE (reference sequence). V lost 0 bases, J lost 7 bases, and 17 bases lay in between. The CDR3 totals 16 residues. The CDR3 loop is CASSLDGQGDWNIQYF. The CDR3 bases are TGTGCCAGCAGCTTGGATGGACAAGGGGATTGGAACATTCAGTACTTC. Looking up the rest from reference TRBV5-4 and TRBJ2-4 gives the full variable domain: ETGVTQSPTHLIKTRGQQVTLRCSSQSGHNTVSWYQQALGQGPQFIFQYYREEENGRGNFPPRFSGLQFPNYSSELNVNALELDDSALYLCASSLDGQGDWNIQYFGAGTRLSVL.

This clone was seen a single time. CDR3 coding DNA: TGTGCCAGCGGGAGGGACAGGGTCATTGGGGAGCAGTTCTTC. Protein sequence: CASGRDRVIGEQFF. V is TRBV6-5 and J is TRBJ2-1, with 9 bases that match TRBD1. CDR1 and CDR2 from the germline V gene are MNHEY and SVGAGI. This CDR3 contains 14 residues. Losses at the gene ends were 8 bases for V and 10 bases for J; bases not matched to a gene: 12.

V gene TRBV7-2 combines with J gene TRBJ2-3; TRBD2 agrees at 8 bases. CDR1 is SGHTA, CDR2 FQGNSA, per germline. This CDR3 has 16 amino acids. The trim removed 4 bases at V and 5 bases at J, leaving 11 bases unmatched. This CDR3 is CASSSSVAGGGDTQYF. Written as DNA, the CDR3 is TGTGCCAGCAGCTCGTCAGTGGCGGGGGGAGGAGATACGCAGTATTTT.

This rearrangement joins TRBV29-1 to TRBJ1-1; no clear D gene. From germline, CDR1 is SQVTM and CDR2 ANQGSEA. V gave up 7 bases and J gave up 4 bases, with 10 bases separating them. The CDR3 is 11 residues long. This CDR3 reads CSALPLTEAFF. CDR3 coding DNA: TGCAGCGCCCTCCCCCTCACTGAAGCTTTCTTT.

The sample holds one count of this clone. The genes are TRBV3-1 (or the pseudogene TRBV3-2) and TRBJ1-2; possible D gene TRBD1, 5 bases. Trimming took off 4 bases at V and 6 bases at J, with 15 bases between the two ends. CDR3 length: 14 residues. Germline lookup yields CDR1 LGHDT and CDR2 YNNKEL (reference sequence). The CDR3 nucleotides are TGTGCCAGCAGCCCCCTTTGGGTAGGGGATGGCTACACCTTC. This encodes CASSPLWVGDGYTF.

The chain combines TRBV3-1 (or the pseudogene TRBV3-2) with TRBJ1-5; D gene ambiguous. The CDR3 is made up of 13 amino acids. The V end lost 4 bases, the J end lost 3 bases, and 7 bases lay between the germline ends. Germline V gives CDR1 LGHDT, CDR2 YNNKEL (reference sequence). DNA for the CDR3: TGTGCCAGCAGCCCAGACTACAATCAGCCCCAGCATTTT. Amino acids: CASSPDYNQPQHF.

The V call is TRBV28, the J call TRBJ1-1; 9 positions match TRBD1. Germline CDR1 reads MDHEN; CDR2 reads SYDVKM. Trimming took 10 bases from V and 1 from J; bases not matched to a gene: 13. This CDR3 contains 16 residues. This CDR3 reads CAILIGTGQRNTEAFF. The CDR3 DNA reads TGTGCCATCCTCATAGGGACAGGGCAAAGGAACACTGAAGCTTTCTTT.

This clone was detected once. V usage is TRBV18 and J usage is TRBJ2-3, with TRBD2 as a possible D gene (5 bases). The CDR3 runs to 17 residues. Trimming left V 3 bases short and J 0 bases short, with 16 bases between. CDR1 is KGHSH, CDR2 LQKENI, per germline. This CDR3 reads CASSPGVRTRSTDTQYF. As DNA, the CDR3 is TGTGCCAGCTCACCGGGAGTTAGGACCCGCAGCACAGATACGCAGTATTTT.

The gene calls are TRBV30 and TRBJ1-6, with 8 bases that match TRBD1. The CDR3 spans 15 residues. Unmatched junction bases numbered 9, after V lost 1 base and J lost 10 bases. CDR1 GTSNPN and CDR2 SVGIG come from the germline V gene (reference sequence). For the CDR3, the DNA is TGTGCCTGGAGTGGCCCTGGACAGGGTTTCTCACCCCTCCACTTT. This translates into CAWSGPGQGFSPLHF.

This clone showed up just once. The chain combines TRBV29-1 with TRBJ1-1; D might be TRBD1 (5 bases). The V gene's germline CDR1 is SQVTM and CDR2 ANQGSEA. The CDR3 consists of 13 residues. Trimming took off 7 bases at V and 5 bases at J, with 17 bases between the two ends. The CDR3 region has the DNA TGCAGCGCTCAGGGCGGCCTGGGGACTGAAGCTTTCTTT. As protein: CSAQGGLGTEAFF.

The chain uses TRBV28 and TRBJ1-2, with 7 nucleotides matching TRBD1. The V gene's germline CDR1 is MDHEN and CDR2 SYDVKM. This CDR3 comprises 15 residues. The J segment lost 2 bases and the V segment lost 7 bases, leaving 10 bases of the junction unmatched. The CDR3: CASNKGGFGNYGYTF. The DNA of the CDR3 is TGTGCCAGCAATAAAGGGGGCTTCGGAAACTATGGCTACACCTTC.

V gene TRBV5-3 combines with J gene TRBJ2-3, with 10 bases that match TRBD2. TRBV5-3 is labeled an ORF, and its function is uncertain. The CDR3 has 17 amino acids. The junction had 8 bases not matched to a gene; V was cut back by 2 bases and J by 2 bases. DNA of the CDR3: TGTGCCAGAAGCTTAGCGACTAGCGGGCCGATCACAGATACGCAGTATTTT. Residues: CARSLATSGPITDTQYF.

V gene TRBV5-1 combines with J gene TRBJ1-3; no clear D. V was pared by 2 bases and J by 0 bases, with 9 bases between. This CDR3 region has 15 residues. Germline CDR1 SGHRS, CDR2 YFSETQ. CDR3 residues: CASSFSSGSGNTIYF. CDR3 coding DNA: TGCGCCAGCAGCTTTAGCAGTGGCTCTGGAAACACCATATATTTT.